This T cell receptor (beta chain) was captured by sequencing in a study of cytomegalovirus exposure and HLA in healthy donors. This CDR3 has 14 amino acids. Trimming pared 5 bases from V and 1 base from J, leaving 12 bases between. Per germline, CDR1 MNHEY and CDR2 SVGAGI. 60 Vbeta and 13 Jbeta primers were used in PCR. Produced via immunoSEQ multiplex PCR; TCRdb's table is partial and in-frame only. The sample lists 200,000 or so clones, roughly 83% occurring once. This rearrangement joins TRBV6-5 to TRBJ2-7; possibly TRBD2 for D (5 bases). The specimen sequenced was PBMCs. The clonotype originates from a boy younger than 18 in good health and CMV-seronegative. As DNA, the CDR3 is TGTGCCAGCAGTGACCTCAGGAGGTCCTACGAGCAGTACTTC. This gives the protein CASSDLRRSYEQYF.